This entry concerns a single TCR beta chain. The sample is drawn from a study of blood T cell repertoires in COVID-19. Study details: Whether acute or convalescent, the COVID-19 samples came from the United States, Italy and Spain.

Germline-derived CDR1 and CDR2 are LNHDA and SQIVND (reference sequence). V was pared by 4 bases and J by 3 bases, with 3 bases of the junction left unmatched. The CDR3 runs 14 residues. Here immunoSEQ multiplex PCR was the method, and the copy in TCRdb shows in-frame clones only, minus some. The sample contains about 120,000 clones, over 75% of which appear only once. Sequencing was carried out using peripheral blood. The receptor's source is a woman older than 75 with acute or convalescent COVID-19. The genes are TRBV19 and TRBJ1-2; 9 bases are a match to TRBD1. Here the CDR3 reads CASSTRDRDYGYTF. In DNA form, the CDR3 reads TGTGCCAGTAGTACCCGGGACAGGGACTATGGCTACACCTTC.